The 2 T cell receptor beta chains presented below share a single source sample, sequenced in a study of blood T cell repertoires in COVID-19. Data came from immunoSEQ multiplex PCR; TCRdb stores just in-frame clones and leaves some out. The sample holds about 190,000 clones; 86% are singletons and the top ten take approximately 2.9%. Sequencing input: peripheral blood. Source of these receptors: a woman in her 30s with active or convalescent COVID-19.

As concerns this clone: At the DNA level, this CDR3 is encoded by other sequences in the same sample as well. This chain uses TRBV6-2 or TRBV6-3 with TRBJ1-5; D ambiguous. Germline V gene sequence: CDR1 MNHEY, CDR2 SVGEGT. The CDR3 covers 14 residues. V was trimmed by 0 bases and J by 0 bases, leaving 3 bases between them. CDR3 sequence reads: CASSYSHSNQPQHF. The CDR3 bases are TGTGCCAGCAGTTACTCACATAGCAATCAGCCCCAGCATTTT.

The genes are TRBV28 and TRBJ1-2; D unclear. This CDR3 spans 14 amino acids. The germline V gene encodes CDR1 MDHEN and CDR2 SYDVKM. Trimming removed 3 bases at V and 3 bases at J, with 11 bases between. CDR3: CASSFIQAHYGYTF. In DNA form, the CDR3 reads TGTGCCAGCAGTTTTATCCAGGCCCACTATGGCTACACCTTC.